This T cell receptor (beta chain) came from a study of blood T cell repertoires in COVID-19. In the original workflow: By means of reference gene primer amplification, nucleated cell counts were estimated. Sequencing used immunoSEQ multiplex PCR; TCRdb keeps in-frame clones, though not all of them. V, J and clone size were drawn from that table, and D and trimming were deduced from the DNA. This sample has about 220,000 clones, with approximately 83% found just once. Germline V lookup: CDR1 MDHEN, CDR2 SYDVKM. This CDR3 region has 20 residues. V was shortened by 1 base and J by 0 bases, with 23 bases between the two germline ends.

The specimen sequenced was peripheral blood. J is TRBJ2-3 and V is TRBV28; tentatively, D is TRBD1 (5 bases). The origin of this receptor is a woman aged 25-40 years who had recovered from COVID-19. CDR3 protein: CASSLYYQIFRTSSTDTQYF. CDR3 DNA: TGTGCCAGCAGTTTATATTATCAGATCTTCCGGACATCAAGCACAGATACGCAGTATTTT.